This T cell receptor (beta chain) was profiled in a study of T-cell reconstitution after alpha-beta-depleted transplantation in children. This clonotype appeared many times. Its antigen is undetermined. Unique molecular identifiers tagged the TCRbeta library. TCRdb reanalysed the PCR reads using MiXCR and keeps one entry per CDR3 protein. The sample shows approximately 500,000 distinct CDR3 sequences, roughly a tenth of them seen only once. V dropped 0 bases and J dropped 2 bases, with 5 bases sitting between them. Germline CDR1 LGHNA, CDR2 YNFKEQ. The CDR3 has 14 residues. General study results and limits: Surviving recipient T cells and thymic progenitors produced the high day-60 TCRbeta diversity seen in some patients. At the one-year point after transplant, T-cell counts and TCRbeta diversity were found to come mostly from T cells that had been newly produced. By about two months after transplant, alpha-beta T cells reportedly arose from several hundred graft clones that had expanded.

The chain couples TRBV4-2 to TRBJ1-5; D not resolved. The sample consisted of PBMCs, taken before TCRalphabeta/CD19-depleted stem cell transplant. The sequence was obtained from a child aged 2-15 years with inherited bone marrow failure, due to receive a stem cell transplant. The CDR3 bases are TGTGCCAGCAGCCAAGATAACGGCAATCAGCCCCAGCATTTT. Amino acid sequence: CASSQDNGNQPQHF.